The T cell receptor beta chain described here comes from a study of blood T cell repertoires in COVID-19. Study context: The United States, Italy and Spain supplied acute and convalescent COVID-19 samples. T cells, B-cell-depleted T cells, or PBMCs provided the cDNA or gDNA that served as material.

There are a few counts of this clone. V shed 4 bases, J shed 5 bases, and the junction held 9 bases outside the gene matches. The germline V gene has CDR1 SGHRS and CDR2 YFSETQ. The CDR3 has 15 residues. The method was immunoSEQ multiplex PCR; TCRdb's version includes in-frame clones alone and lacks a portion of them. The table records about 120,000 clones, roughly 76% of them present only once. This sequence was found in a human donor in a cohort sampled during active COVID-19. The chain uses TRBV5-1 and TRBJ1-2; TRBD1 matches at 9 bases. Sequencing was done on a sample of peripheral blood. DNA for the CDR3: TGCGCCAGCAGCCCCACAGGGGGCCTATCGTATGGCTACACCTTC. This encodes CASSPTGGLSYGYTF.